This TCR beta chain originates from a study of blood T cells in healthy people across ages. A sample-barcoded 5' primer and a J-beta primer mix were used in a second PCR of roughly 6 to 11 cycles. MiXCR, applied by TCRdb to the 5' RACE reads, yields one record per CDR3 protein. Found here are 650,000 to 1,000,000 distinct CDR3 sequences, about 42% of them singletons; the top ten hold roughly 20%. This clonotype was seen ten or more times. A single base separates this from a much larger clone, so it may be a read error. Germline CDR1 reads SGHVS; CDR2 reads FNYEAQ. The V end lost 5 bases, the J end lost 5 bases, and 15 bases lay between the germline ends. The CDR3 spans 14 residues.

Sample: blood. J is TRBJ2-5 and V is TRBV7-6, with D hard to call. The TCR comes from an older man in good health. This chain's CDR3 is CASSATPTAETQYF. The CDR3, as DNA: TGTGCCAGCAGCGCAACCCCAACCGCGGAGACCCAGTACTTC.